The text below deals with one TCR beta chain. The target antigen is unknown. There are 12 residues in the CDR3. Per the germline V gene, CDR1 is MGHRA and CDR2 is YSYEKL. Deletions cut 1 base from V and 10 bases from J, with 8 bases between. Treatment noted: oral pan-JAK inhibitor, 5-10 mg twice daily. Sorting of PBMCs yielded the CD4+ and CD8+ T cells. The data were taken from a study of CD8+ T cells in alopecia areata. Study summary: Dosing spanned 6 to 18 months on tofacitinib, then 6 months off drug. Study results and limitations: There were many expanded lesional clones persisting in scalp and blood during tofacitinib.

Extraction of RNA preceded its reverse transcription into cDNA, which served as the sequencing template. TCRdb's table, derived via immunoSEQ multiplex PCR, lists solely in-frame clones and lacks some. The data contain approximately 280,000 clones, roughly 60% of them singletons. This TCR was recovered from a human donor with alopecia areata. V is TRBV4-1 and J is TRBJ2-1; D is undetermined. The starting material was CD4+ T cells sorted from blood, obtained at week 24, from a patient treated with tofacitinib. CDR3 nucleotides: TGCGCCAGCAGCCAAGTCGGCAGGGAGCAGTTCTTC. Amino acid sequence: CASSQVGREQFF.